The next 23 T cell receptor beta chains were all read from a single sample in a study of PD-1 blockade in classical Hodgkin lymphoma. Every patient was affected by relapse after autologous stem cell transplantation, while exposure to brentuximab vedotin was not uniform. The method was immunoSEQ multiplex PCR; TCRdb's version includes in-frame clones alone and lacks a portion of them. Here the sample spans around 13,000 clones, just under 80% being singletons. The input for sequencing was peripheral blood mononuclear cells (PBMCs), taken before the second cycle of nivolumab. All receptors come from a human donor with classical Hodgkin lymphoma.

This clone came up once. This sequence joins TRBV27 and TRBJ2-3; the match to TRBD2 covers 7 bases. CDR1 and CDR2 from the germline V gene are MNHEY and SMNVEV (reference sequence). Trimming at V came to 0 bases and at J to 3 bases, leaving 9 bases not matched to a gene. The CDR3 length is 17 residues. The CDR3 sequence: CASSLSPASGLTDTQYF. The CDR3, as DNA: TGTGCCAGCAGTTTATCGCCTGCTAGCGGACTAACAGATACGCAGTATTTT.

This rearrangement joins TRBV4-1 to TRBJ2-7; D gene ambiguous. The germline V gene encodes CDR1 MGHRA and CDR2 YSYEKL. Trimming stripped 1 base from V and 2 bases from J, with 12 bases between. There are 15 residues in the CDR3. CDR3 sequence (DNA): TGCGCCAGCAGCCAAGTCCCCGTTCGCCCCTACGAGCAGTACTTC. It translates to CASSQVPVRPYEQYF.

The V and J genes are TRBV5-1 and TRBJ1-1; TRBD1 might be the D (6 bases). Germline values: CDR1 SGHRS, CDR2 YFSETQ. Trimming shortened V by 4 bases and J by 5 bases, and 18 bases separated the two germline ends. This CDR3 has 15 amino acids. CDR3 sequence reads: CASSAIQGRGTEAFF. CDR3 DNA: TGCGCCAGCAGCGCGATACAGGGTAGGGGGACTGAAGCTTTCTTT.

The chain combines TRBV5-6 with TRBJ2-7, with D perhaps matching TRBD1 (6 bases). The CDR3 is 16 amino acids. Per germline, CDR1 SGHDT and CDR2 YYEEEE. Trimming removed 3 bases from V and 0 bases from J, with 16 bases in between. Here the CDR3 reads CASSWNGQKSSYEQYF. Here the CDR3 DNA reads TGTGCCAGCAGCTGGAACGGACAGAAAAGCTCCTACGAGCAGTACTTC.

This chain connects TRBV2 to TRBJ1-5, with D perhaps TRBD1 (6 bases). Looked up from germline, CDR1 is SNHLY and CDR2 is FYNNEI. V was pared by 2 bases and J by 4 bases, with 15 bases between. The CDR3 covers 16 residues. DNA for the CDR3: TGTGCCAGCAGTGAAAGTACAGGGCTCACGAATCAGCCCCAGCATTTT. This codes for CASSESTGLTNQPQHF.

The chain recombines TRBV9 with TRBJ2-1, with 7 bases lining up with TRBD1. The CDR3 loop spans 15 amino acids. Per the germline V gene, CDR1 is SGDLS and CDR2 is YYNGEE. V shed 5 bases, J shed 1 base, and the junction held 6 bases outside the gene matches. The CDR3 nucleotides read TGTGCCAGCAGTGGACAGGTTTTTTCCTACAATGAGCAGTTCTTC. Its translation: CASSGQVFSYNEQFF.

The genes are TRBV21-1 and TRBJ2-3. TRBV21-1 is classified as a pseudogene. CDR3 length: 15 amino acids. The CDR3 protein is CASSKEGGCTDTQYF. The CDR3 DNA reads TGTGCCAGCAGCAAAGAGGGGGGTTGCACAGATACGCAGTATTTT.

CDR3 protein: CASSPLPESSGNTIYF. The CDR3 DNA reads as TGTGCCAGCTCACCACTTCCCGAGAGCTCTGGAAACACCATATATTTT. The chain combines TRBV18 with TRBJ1-3, with no clear D. The CDR3 length is 16 residues. Germline assignment: CDR1 KGHSH and CDR2 LQKENI. Trimming removed 1 base at V and 0 bases at J, with 10 bases between.

The CDR3 region is CASSFGNSNQPQHF. The DNA for the CDR3 is TGTGCCAGCAGCTTCGGGAATAGCAATCAGCCCCAGCATTTT. The V gene is TRBV7-2, the J gene TRBJ1-5; D call uncertain. Trimming stripped 3 bases from V and 0 bases from J, with 6 bases between. The CDR3 loop spans 14 amino acids. Germline CDR1 and CDR2: SGHTA and FQGNSA.

The chain recombines TRBV7-9 with TRBJ1-6; TRBD1 matches at 7 bases. CDR1 is SEHNR and CDR2 is FQNEAQ in the germline V gene (reference sequence). The ends lost 3 bases at V and 9 bases at J; junction bases unmatched: 5. CDR3 length: 14 residues. This CDR3 reads CASSFGTAFSPLHF. The CDR3 nucleotides are TGTGCCAGCAGCTTTGGGACAGCCTTTTCACCCCTCCACTTT.

The chain combines TRBV6-6 with TRBJ2-7, with D uncertain. The CDR3 totals 12 residues. The V and J ends lost 6 bases and 4 bases respectively, with 10 bases between them. Germline V gene lookup returns CDR1 MNHNY and CDR2 SVGAGI (reference sequence). The CDR3 DNA sequence: TGTGCCAGCAGAGCCCTTACTTACGAGCAGTACTTC. Translated, it gives CASRALTYEQYF.

The chain couples TRBV19 to TRBJ2-4, with TRBD2 as a possible D gene (6 bases). The CDR3 runs to 15 residues. CDR1 LNHDA and CDR2 SQIVND come from the germline V gene (reference sequence). Deletions cut 9 bases from V and 1 base from J, with 16 bases between. As DNA, the CDR3 is TGTGCCAGCACCGGGAGTTACCTGGCCAAAAACATTCAGTACTTC. Encoded protein: CASTGSYLAKNIQYF. Complete variable domain (other parts from reference TRBV19 and TRBJ2-4): DGGITQSPKYLFRKEGQNVTLSCEQNLNHDAMYWYRQDPGQGLRLIYYSQIVNDFQKGDIAEGYSVSREKKESFPLTVTSAQKNPTAFYLCASTGSYLAKNIQYFGAGTRLSVL.

The DNA of the CDR3 is TGTGCCAGCAGCTTTAACAGGGTTAGAGAGACCCAGTACTTC. It codes for CASSFNRVRETQYF. This chain joins TRBV11-2 and TRBJ2-5, with TRBD1 as a possible D gene (6 bases). This CDR3 has 14 residues. V dropped 3 bases and J dropped 4 bases, with 12 bases sitting between them. The germline gives CDR1 SGHAT, CDR2 FQNNGV.

This chain joins TRBV2 and TRBJ1-6, with 7 bases lining up with TRBD1. CDR3 length equals 14 residues. Germline V gene lookup returns CDR1 SNHLY and CDR2 FYNNEI. J gave up 4 bases and V 7 bases, and 4 bases lay outside the gene matches. The DNA for the CDR3 is TGTGCCAGCAAAACAGGGGCTTATAATTCACCCCTCCACTTT. The encoded protein is CASKTGAYNSPLHF.

The chain has TRBV19 and TRBJ2-3, with a possible D match to TRBD2 (5 bases). With 3 bases removed from V and 6 bases from J, the gap between germline ends came to 13 bases. Germline V gives CDR1 LNHDA, CDR2 SQIVND (reference sequence). The CDR3 is made up of 14 amino acids. The chain's CDR3 is CASSIGDYWDTQYF. DNA for the CDR3: TGTGCCAGTAGTATCGGCGACTATTGGGATACGCAGTATTTT.

V gene TRBV21-1 combines with J gene TRBJ1-5; the table's D call, TRBD1, has no DNA check behind it. TRBV21-1 is deemed a pseudogene. CDR3 size: 15 residues. The CDR3 spells CASRSGTGDNQPQHF. The CDR3 nucleotides read TGTGCCAGCCGGTCAGGGACAGGAGATAATCAGCCCCAGCATTTT.

V usage is TRBV2 and J usage is TRBJ2-7; TRBD2 matches 7 bases. V lost 0 bases and J lost 3; bases outside the gene matches: 5. The germline V gene has CDR1 SNHLY and CDR2 FYNNEI. The CDR3 sequence is 15 residues long. The CDR3 DNA reads as TGTGCCAGCAGTGAAGCCCCGGGACTACGCTACGAGCAGTACTTC. Translation gives CASSEAPGLRYEQYF.

The CDR3 DNA reads as TGTGCCAGCAGGCCTCCTGCATTGGGGGGTGGGTATGGCTACACCTTC. Amino acid sequence: CASRPPALGGGYGYTF. The rearrangement joins TRBV28 to TRBJ1-2, with TRBD1 as a possible D gene (5 bases). The CDR3 has 16 residues. The germline V gene has CDR1 MDHEN and CDR2 SYDVKM. Trimming pared 6 bases from V and 5 bases from J, leaving 22 bases between.

The chain joins TRBV11-2 to TRBJ2-3; 8 nucleotides match TRBD1. CDR1 is SGHAT and CDR2 is FQNNGV in the germline V gene. The ends lost 2 bases at V and 4 bases at J; junction bases unmatched: 8. The CDR3 spans 16 residues. The CDR3 spells CASSLSGGAVADTQYF. Here the CDR3 DNA reads TGTGCCAGCAGCTTATCAGGGGGCGCGGTGGCAGATACGCAGTATTTT.

CDR3 sequence: CASSYLGRGYGYTF. The DNA of the CDR3 is TGTGCCAGCAGTTACCTCGGACGGGGCTATGGCTACACCTTC. The chain is built from TRBV6-5 and TRBJ1-2; D unclear. The V gene's germline CDR1 is MNHEY and CDR2 SVGAGI. This CDR3 spans 14 amino acids. Deletions cut 2 bases from V and 4 bases from J, with 11 bases between.

This clone was counted a single time. The chain recombines TRBV7-8 with TRBJ2-1; no firm D call. V was trimmed by 3 bases and J by 5 bases, leaving 5 bases between them. The length of the CDR3 is 12 residues. In germline, CDR1 is SGHVS, CDR2 FQNEAQ. In DNA form, the CDR3 reads TGTGCCAGCAGCTTCTATAACAATGAGCAGTTCTTC. It is translated as CASSFYNNEQFF.

The chain has TRBV5-1 and TRBJ1-5, with D hard to call. CDR1 is SGHRS and CDR2 is YFSETQ in the germline V gene. The CDR3 contains 15 residues. Trimming shortened V by 4 bases and J by 7 bases, and 18 bases separated the two germline ends. This CDR3 reads CASSTRPFRWQPQHF. In nucleotides, the CDR3 is TGCGCCAGCAGCACAAGGCCGTTTCGATGGCAGCCCCAGCATTTT. Complete variable domain (other parts from reference TRBV5-1 and TRBJ1-5): KAGVTQTPRYLIKTRGQQVTLSCSPISGHRSVSWYQQTPGQGLQFLFEYFSETQRNKGNFPGRFSGRQFSNSRSEMNVSTLELGDSALYLCASSTRPFRWQPQHFGDGTRLSIL.

V is TRBV4-3 and J is TRBJ2-1; D remains unclear. Trimming removed 0 bases from V and 8 bases from J, with 20 bases in between. CDR1 is LGHNA and CDR2 is YSLEER in the germline V gene. The CDR3 totals 17 residues. The CDR3 DNA is TGCGCCAGCAGCCAAGATATAAGGGCCCCACCCTGGGATGAGCAGTTCTTC. This codes for CASSQDIRAPPWDEQFF.